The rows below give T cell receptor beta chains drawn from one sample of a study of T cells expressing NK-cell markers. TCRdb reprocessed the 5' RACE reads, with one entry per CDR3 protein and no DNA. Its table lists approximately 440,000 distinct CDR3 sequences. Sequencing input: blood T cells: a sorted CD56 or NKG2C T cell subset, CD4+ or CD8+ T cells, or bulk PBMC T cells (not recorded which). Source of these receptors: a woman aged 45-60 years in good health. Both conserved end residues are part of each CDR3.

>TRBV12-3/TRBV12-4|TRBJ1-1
CASSAPGVETEAFF
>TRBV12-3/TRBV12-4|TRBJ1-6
CASSSGSERNSPLHF
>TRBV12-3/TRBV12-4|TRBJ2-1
CASSIKVGNEQFF
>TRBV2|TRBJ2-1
CASSEAIGAPRQFF
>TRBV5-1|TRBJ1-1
CASSPGRGGAFF
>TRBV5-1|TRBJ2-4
CASSSEGLAGGPTVTKNIQYF
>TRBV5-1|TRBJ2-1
CASSVLAVGGNEQFF
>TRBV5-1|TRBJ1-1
CASSLGGGTGAAFF
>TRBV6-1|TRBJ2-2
CASTPVTQRVTTGELFF
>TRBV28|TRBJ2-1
CASSLWAAGGSNEQFF
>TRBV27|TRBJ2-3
CASRVGAAGTQYF
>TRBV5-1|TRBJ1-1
CASSLGQLMNTEAFF
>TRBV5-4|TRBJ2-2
CASSLVWGRNTGELFF
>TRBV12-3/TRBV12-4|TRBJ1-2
CASSLSGERGGYTF
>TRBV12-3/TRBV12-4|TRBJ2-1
CASSLAGLTYNEQFF
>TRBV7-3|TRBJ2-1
CASSLIRDKKQFF
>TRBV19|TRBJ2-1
CASSPGTAGQFF
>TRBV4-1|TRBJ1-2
CASSQGLLGASRGYTF
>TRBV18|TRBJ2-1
CASLPSGSHYEQFF
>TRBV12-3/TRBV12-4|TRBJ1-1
CATRRGGEAFF
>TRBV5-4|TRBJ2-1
CASSSRLALNNEQFF
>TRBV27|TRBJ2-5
CASSQLAGVQETQYF
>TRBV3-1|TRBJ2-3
CASSQDLSGADTQYF
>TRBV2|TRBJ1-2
CASKEGEDYGYTF
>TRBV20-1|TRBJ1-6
CSAMDGVSPVNSPLHF
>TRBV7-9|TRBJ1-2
CASSFPAPIYTF
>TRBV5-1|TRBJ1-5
CASSLRAATNSNQPQHF
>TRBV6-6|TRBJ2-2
CASSYSSNPGLTNTGELFF
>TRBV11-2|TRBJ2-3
CASSRVSPDTQYF
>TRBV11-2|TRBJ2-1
CASSFQRWNEQFF
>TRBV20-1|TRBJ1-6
CSAFAGGRNSPLHF
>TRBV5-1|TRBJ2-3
CASSTPPDTQYF
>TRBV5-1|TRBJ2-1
CASTLGGANEQFF
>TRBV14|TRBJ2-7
CASSRTPGTSLQEQYF
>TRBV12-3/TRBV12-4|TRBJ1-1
CASSPGQGAGWAEAFF
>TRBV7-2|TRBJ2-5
CASSTRQGGETQYF
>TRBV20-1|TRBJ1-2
CSARDSSDRYGYTF
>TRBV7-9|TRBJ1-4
CASSVSGGGEKLFF
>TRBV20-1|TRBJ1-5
CSASEFGGQPQHF
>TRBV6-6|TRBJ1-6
CASSYDQGASPLHF